Sequencing of this T cell receptor beta chain was carried out in a study of cytomegalovirus exposure and HLA in healthy donors. Across the study: The same platform used for the approximately 700 first-cohort repertoires was also used for the 100 to 150 validation repertoires, as a later analysis reported.

This table comes from immunoSEQ multiplex PCR, and its TCRdb copy is limited to in-frame clones, with some not included. This table holds about 120,000 clones, roughly 83% found once. Study outcomes and limitations: Among TCR beta chains, those listed as cytomegalovirus-associated numbered about 160. The majority of TCR sequences were rare, yet some public TCRs appeared in many donors. Cytomegalovirus status was reportedly diagnosed by the classifier with high specificity and sensitivity.

As for this clone: Its antigen is unknown.

This CDR3 region has 13 residues. V dropped 6 bases and J dropped 5; count of bases not matched to a gene: 6. Germline CDR1 LNHDA, CDR2 SQIVND (reference sequence). The rearrangement joins TRBV19 to TRBJ1-2, with 7 bases identical to TRBD1. The sample taken for sequencing was PBMCs. This clonotype was sampled from a man between 18 and 35 years old in good health and CMV-seronegative. In DNA form, the CDR3 reads TGTGCCAGTAGAGAGACAGGGAGTTATGGCTACACCTTC. Its protein product is CASRETGSYGYTF.